The clone carrying this TCR beta chain was seen at least ten times. Each CDR3 protein is one row after TCRdb ran MiXCR on the 5' RACE reads. The sample holds tens of thousands of distinct CDR3 sequences; roughly 15% are singletons and the top ten take about 16%. This entry is derived from a study of neurological immune-mediated disorders. CDR1 and CDR2 from the germline V gene are DFQATT and SNEGSKA (reference sequence). J was trimmed by 4 bases and V by 3 bases; bases with no gene match: 2. The CDR3 spans 12 residues. The rearrangement links TRBV20-1 to TRBJ1-1, with 7 bases that match TRBD1. The TCR comes from a female donor with HTLV-1-associated myelopathy (HAM/TSP). The material sequenced was PBMCs. The CDR3 DNA is TGCAGTGCTAGTCAGGGGGTCACTGAAGCTTTCTTT. Amino acid sequence: CSASQGVTEAFF.